These 24 T cell receptor beta chains share one sample of origin, sequenced in a study of human T cells and chemical hapten exposure. The sample's time point: patch test 1, 2 weeks after DPC sensitization. Treatment described: therapeutic diphenylcyclopropenone sensitization with weekly scalp DPC. Using its own MiXCR run on the RACE reads, TCRdb lists one record per CDR3 protein. The table shows 380,000 or so distinct CDR3 sequences, with approximately 5% occurring only once. The source material was whole blood, sampled in connection with sensitization to the hapten diphenylcyclopropenone (DPC). The receptors shown here come from a woman aged 45-60 years with alopecia areata. Some clones in this sample may be carry-over from other donors' samples.

The chain is built from TRBV5-1 and TRBJ1-1, with unresolved D. This CDR3 has 14 residues. With 0 bases removed from V and 1 base from J, the gap between germline ends came to 7 bases. Germline V lookup: CDR1 SGHRS, CDR2 YFSETQ. As DNA, the CDR3 is TGCGCCAGCAGCTTGGAATCTTCGAACACTGAAGCTTTCTTT. Translation gives CASSLESSNTEAFF.

At least ten counts were recorded for this clonotype. The V gene is TRBV20-1, the J gene TRBJ1-4; 10 bases are shared with TRBD1. Germline V gene data show CDR1 as DFQATT and CDR2 as SNEGSKA (reference sequence). Losses at the gene ends were 1 base for V and 10 bases for J; bases not matched to a gene: 6. This CDR3 has 14 residues. CDR3 sequence (DNA): TGCAGTGCTAGAGGACAGGGGGCTTTAGGAAAACTGTTTTTT. This gives the protein CSARGQGALGKLFF.

This clonotype appeared many times. The chain employs TRBV11-2 and TRBJ2-7, with D tentatively TRBD1 (6 bases). CDR3 length: 13 amino acids. V gave up 4 bases and J gave up 7 bases, with 14 bases separating them. Germline values: CDR1 SGHAT, CDR2 FQNNGV. The CDR3 coding sequence is TGTGCCAGCAGCTACCGGGACACAGGGGAGCAGTACTTC. As protein: CASSYRDTGEQYF.

This clonotype was observed at least ten times. This sequence joins TRBV29-1 and TRBJ1-2, with D hard to call. The CDR3 has 12 amino acids. The germline V and J ends were trimmed by 5 bases and 1 base, with 8 bases remaining between them. In germline, CDR1 is SQVTM, CDR2 ANQGSEA. Here the CDR3 reads CSVPTDNYGYTF. DNA of the CDR3: TGCAGCGTTCCTACAGATAACTATGGCTACACCTTC.

The rearrangement joins TRBV20-1 to TRBJ2-1; TRBD2 agrees at 10 bases. CDR3 size: 13 residues. Germline trimming cut 5 bases from V and 7 bases from J; bases unmatched to any gene: 5. The V gene's germline CDR1 is DFQATT and CDR2 SNEGSKA (reference sequence). The chain's CDR3 is CSAASGSGNEQFF. In nucleotides, the CDR3 is TGCAGTGCTGCTAGCGGGAGTGGTAATGAGCAGTTCTTC.

This clonotype was recorded at least ten times. The chain couples TRBV6-6 to TRBJ2-6; D uncertain. V lost 0 bases and J lost 2, with 8 bases in between. In germline, CDR1 is MNHNY, CDR2 SVGAGI (reference sequence). The CDR3 runs to 16 residues. The CDR3 bases are TGTGCCAGCAGTTACTCGGCGAGTGCTGGGGCCAACGTCCTGACTTTC. Protein: CASSYSASAGANVLTF.

This clonotype was picked up many times. V usage is TRBV15 and J usage is TRBJ1-2; 7 positions match TRBD1. The junction had 10 bases not matched to a gene; V was cut back by 5 bases and J by 4 bases. The CDR3 runs to 15 residues. The germline CDR1 and CDR2 sequences are LNHNV and YYDKDF (reference sequence). CDR3 DNA: TGTGCCACCAGCGGGAACAGGGGTCTGGGCTATGGCTACACCTTC. The encoded protein is CATSGNRGLGYGYTF.

This clonotype has ten or more counts. The chain combines TRBV12-3 or TRBV12-4 with TRBJ2-1; D is unresolved. Deletions cut 10 bases from V and 4 bases from J, with 17 bases between. This CDR3 region has 14 residues. The CDR3 bases are TGTGCCACCTCAGTTTATAGGGATTACAATGAGCAGTTCTTC. Its protein product is CATSVYRDYNEQFF.

This chain links TRBV12-3 or TRBV12-4 with TRBJ1-3; D not resolved. The CDR3 sequence is 12 residues long. Trimming pared 6 bases from V and 2 bases from J, leaving 5 bases between. The CDR3 sequence is CASRPTGNTIYF. The CDR3 DNA is TGTGCCAGCAGGCCAACTGGAAACACCATATATTTT.

A remark on this clonotype: Just one base apart from a much larger clone, this may be a read error. The chain joins TRBV5-6 to TRBJ2-2; D might be TRBD1 (5 bases). Trimming took off 2 bases at V and 6 bases at J, with 17 bases between the two ends. This CDR3 has 16 residues. Germline V CDR1 and CDR2: SGHDT, YYEEEE. The CDR3, as DNA: TGTGCCAGCAGCTTTCAGGGAAGAATGTACTCCGGGGAGCTGTTTTTT. This codes for CASSFQGRMYSGELFF.

This clonotype has at least ten counts. V usage is TRBV9 and J usage is TRBJ1-1; D is uncertain. This CDR3 spans 13 amino acids. CDR1 is SGDLS, CDR2 YYNGEE, per germline. V was clipped by 0 bases and J by 10 bases, with 13 bases between them. The CDR3 nucleotides are TGTGCCAGCAGCGTAGGGACCCAAACGGGAGCTTTCTTT. Translated: CASSVGTQTGAFF.

There are many counts of this clonotype. The V and J genes are TRBV6-2 or TRBV6-3 and TRBJ2-1; D is unresolved. Germline V CDR1 and CDR2: MNHEY, SVGEGT. V was shortened by 6 bases and J by 7 bases, with 13 bases between the two germline ends. CDR3 size: 13 residues. CDR3 sequence (DNA): TGTGCCAGCAGCCCGCCAAGCAGGAATGAGCAGTTCTTC. Residues: CASSPPSRNEQFF.

The table lists this clonotype with many counts. This chain links TRBV4-1 with TRBJ2-3; D gene ambiguous. There are 17 residues in the CDR3. Germline-derived CDR1 and CDR2 are MGHRA and YSYEKL. V was trimmed by 1 base and J by 9 bases, leaving 23 bases between them. The CDR3 coding sequence is TGCGCCAGCAGCCAAGTCATAGTGCCCGCTGGGCCCCCCACGCAGTATTTT. Protein product: CASSQVIVPAGPPTQYF.

The V call is TRBV30, the J call TRBJ1-1; 7 bases are a match to TRBD1. The germline CDR1 and CDR2 sequences are GTSNPN and SVGIG (reference sequence). The CDR3 contains 12 residues. The trim removed 1 base at V and 4 bases at J, leaving 0 bases unmatched. The CDR3 sequence: CAWSAGGTEAFF. The CDR3 region has the DNA TGTGCCTGGAGTGCAGGGGGCACTGAAGCTTTCTTT. Together with reference TRBV30 and TRBJ1-1, the CDR3 gives the full variable domain: SQTIHQWPATLVQPVGSPLSLECTVEGTSNPNLYWYRQAAGRGLQLLFYSVGIGQISSEVPQNLSASRPQDRQFILSSKKLLLSDSGFYLCAWSAGGTEAFFGQGTRLTVV.

The table lists this clonotype with many counts. The chain has TRBV7-8 and TRBJ2-2, with TRBD2 matching 7 bases. CDR3 length equals 14 residues. Germline assignment: CDR1 SGHVS and CDR2 FQNEAQ. Unmatched junction bases numbered 9, after V lost 8 bases and J lost 6 bases. The CDR3 nucleotides are TGTGCCAGCGGAGGACTAGGATCGGCCGGGGAGCTGTTTTTT. Translating gives CASGGLGSAGELFF.

The chain couples TRBV3-1 to TRBJ2-7; 10 positions agree with TRBD2. V lost 1 base, J lost 2 bases, and 5 bases stayed unmatched. CDR1 LGHDT and CDR2 YNNKEL come from the germline V gene (reference sequence). The CDR3 has 16 amino acids. The CDR3 loop reads CASSQVPAGGPYEQYF. The CDR3, as DNA: TGTGCCAGCAGCCAAGTTCCAGCGGGAGGGCCCTACGAGCAGTACTTC.

This clonotype was seen many times. J is TRBJ2-1 and V is TRBV2; D gene unclear. The V gene lost 6 bases and the J gene lost 10 bases, with 10 bases spanning the gap. The CDR3 length is 11 residues. Germline V gene lookup returns CDR1 SNHLY and CDR2 FYNNEI. Here the CDR3 reads CASSETIEQFF. The CDR3 region has the DNA TGTGCCAGCAGCGAGACGATAGAGCAGTTCTTC.

This clonotype has a handful of counts. The V and J genes are TRBV10-2 and TRBJ2-4; no firm D call. This CDR3 contains 15 residues. Trimming removed 6 bases from V and 0 bases from J, with 12 bases in between. Germline CDR1 reads WSHSY; CDR2 reads SAAADI. DNA of the CDR3: TGCGCCAGCAGGCCTTTAGATGGAGCCAAAAACATTCAGTACTTC. Its translation is CASRPLDGAKNIQYF.

This clonotype was recorded at least ten times. V usage is TRBV7-2 and J usage is TRBJ1-6, with D maybe TRBD1 (6 bases). Germline V gene data show CDR1 as SGHTA and CDR2 as FQGNSA. This CDR3 region has 14 residues. Trimming removed 1 base from V and 9 bases from J, with 10 bases in between. CDR3 DNA sequence: TGTGCCAGCAGCTTAGATGGCAGGGGTTCACCCCTCCACTTT. Amino acids: CASSLDGRGSPLHF. Full variable domain (remainder filled in from reference TRBV7-2 and TRBJ1-6): GAGVSQSPSNKVTEKGKDVELRCDPISGHTALYWYRQSLGQGLEFLIYFQGNSAPDKSGLPSDRFSAERTGGSVSTLTIQRTQQEDSAVYLCASSLDGRGSPLHFGNGTRLTVT.

The chain uses TRBV7-3 and TRBJ1-1; no clear D gene. This CDR3 has 13 amino acids. The V end was cut by 2 bases, the J end by 5 bases, with 9 bases between. Looked up from germline, CDR1 is SGHTA and CDR2 is FQGTGA. The CDR3, as DNA: TGTGCCAGCAGCTTAGCCATAGGGACTGAAGCTTTCTTT. It encodes CASSLAIGTEAFF.

The table lists this clonotype with a few counts. The rearrangement joins TRBV6-6 to TRBJ1-2; D is uncertain. The CDR3 spans 15 residues. The V end lost 0 bases, the J end lost 7 bases, and 15 bases lay between the germline ends. Germline V gives CDR1 MNHNY, CDR2 SVGAGI (reference sequence). The DNA for the CDR3 is TGTGCCAGCAGTTACTCGCGCGGCGGGGATCTTGGCTACACCTTC. Its protein product is CASSYSRGGDLGYTF.

This clonotype was detected a few times. V and J are TRBV15 and TRBJ1-2; the D is unclear. The CDR3 extends over 15 amino acids. Per the germline V gene, CDR1 is LNHNV and CDR2 is YYDKDF (reference sequence). Trimming cost V 1 base and J 3 bases, with 12 bases left between them. The CDR3 coding sequence is TGTGCCACCAGCAGAGGGCCCGAGGGAGACTATGGCTACACCTTC. Its translation: CATSRGPEGDYGYTF.

In its sample, this clonotype was seen many times. The CDR3 spells CATSSPTGYFGNTIYF. The CDR3 coding sequence is TGTGCCACCAGCAGTCCCACAGGGTACTTCGGAAACACCATATATTTT. V is TRBV15 and J is TRBJ1-3, with D possibly TRBD1 on 6 matching bases. Trimming pared 3 bases from V and 4 bases from J, leaving 16 bases between. Germline CDR1 reads LNHNV; CDR2 reads YYDKDF (reference sequence). The CDR3 is 16 residues long.

J is TRBJ1-5 and V is TRBV28; 7 positions match TRBD1. V shed 5 bases and J 7 bases; nucleotides not matched to a gene: 11. The CDR3 extends over 15 amino acids. Germline assignment: CDR1 MDHEN and CDR2 SYDVKM. The CDR3 DNA reads as TGTGCCAGCAGTACTCGTCAGGGGGGGAGACAGCCCCAGCATTTT. It yields the protein CASSTRQGGRQPQHF. The whole variable domain, remainder taken from reference TRBV28 and TRBJ1-5, is DVKVTQSSRYLVKRTGEKVFLECVQDMDHENMFWYRQDPGLGLRLIYFSYDVKMKEKGDIPEGYSVSREKKERFSLILESASTNQTSMYLCASSTRQGGRQPQHFGDGTRLSIL.